This entry features one T cell receptor beta chain sequence. The antigen this receptor binds is unknown. Base qualities are not recorded, but no much larger clone differs from it by a single base. V is cut by 3 bases and J by 3 bases, and the space between the germline ends is 18 bases. The CDR3 runs 16 residues from the cysteine to the phenylalanine. The only DNA kept is the CDR3, 48 bases in frame from the first base. For CDR1 and CDR2, the germline V gene lists SNHLY and FYNNEI. This entry is derived from a study of OX40 agonist ivuxolimab in advanced cancers. Regarding the complete study: Ivuxolimab was a fully human IgG2 agonistic monoclonal antibody targeting the costimulatory receptor OX40 (CD134). Partial responses occurred in three dose-escalation patients, of whom one had hepatocellular carcinoma and two had cutaneous melanoma. Among the 50 to 55 dose-escalation patients, approximately 20 had hepatocellular carcinoma, about 15 melanoma, 9 renal cell carcinoma and 9 head and neck cancer. Intravenous ivuxolimab was administered to patients every 2 weeks at six dose levels: 0.01, 0.1, 0.3, 1.5, 3 and 10 mg/kg. Prior anti-PD-1, anti-PD-L1 or anti-CTLA-4 therapy was permitted, and 30% to 45% of dose-escalation patients had received checkpoint inhibitors. The monotherapy dose-escalation portion (N of about 57 patients) of the phase I ivuxolimab trial is reported in the paper. In the dose-escalation cohort, 82.7% of patients were male, and the mean age was approximately 64 years, with a range of about 23 to 85. The purpose of peripheral TCRbeta sequencing was to test whether ivuxolimab changed TCR sequence diversity and led to clonal T-cell expansion.

Study-wide findings and limitations: Low levels of normalized T-cell clonal expansion were also seen in some nonresponding patients. In the 0.1-3.0 mg/kg groups, partial responders had among the lowest normalized peripheral clonal expansion, particularly in CD8+ T cells. At doses of 0.1 to 3.0 mg/kg, clonal expansion of both CD4+ and CD8+ blood T cells was observed from baseline to week 6. The antigen specificity of the clonally expanded peripheral T cells was not determined. After ivuxolimab, more expanded clones were found on average in CD8+ T cells than in CD4+ T cells.

Genomic DNA was extracted from sorted cells for sequencing of the TCRbeta CDR3 region. The immunoSEQ Assay was used for sequencing of TCRbeta CDR3 regions. TCRdb took over this immuneACCESS table, retaining in-frame rearrangements with V and J assigned. Such tables are incomplete; in checked studies, under half of the missing clones stem from an unresolved V gene, and the remainder is unexplained. A total of 15,000 to 20,000 clones appear in this sample, less than 85% of them only once. Roughly a third of the sample goes to the ten largest clones. The trial excluded patients who had a history of autoimmune disease or were on systemic immunosuppression. Peripheral blood for TCR sequencing was collected from all dose cohorts at baseline, on cycle 4 day 1, and on cycle 7 day 1. Samples were obtained from an open-label, multicenter, first-in-human phase I dose-escalation trial of ivuxolimab. Adults with locally advanced or metastatic head and neck squamous cell, hepatocellular, melanoma or renal cell carcinoma were enrolled in the trial. Before TCR sequencing, CD4+ T cells and CD8+ T cells were sorted from peripheral blood as separate populations.

This clonotype was obtained from an adult with an advanced solid tumor such as melanoma, head and neck, liver or kidney cancer. The chain couples TRBV2 to TRBJ2-7; no D gene call is confident. The starting material was CD4+ or CD8+ T cells sorted from blood, obtained in a trial of the OX40 agonist ivuxolimab. The DNA sequence is TGTGCCAGCAGTGACCCCACCCGACTGCAAAACTACGAGCAGTACTTC. It encodes CASSDPTRLQNYEQYF.